This T cell receptor (beta chain) emerged from a study of T cells after yellow fever vaccination (dated by TCRdb to between 2018 and 2020). Notes on the research overall: The SMART-Seq v4 Ultra Low Input RNA kit was used to prepare libraries from fractions with low cell numbers. To track T-cell clones before and after primary and booster YFV17D yellow fever vaccination, bulk TCR alpha and beta repertoires were sequenced longitudinally. Two healthy male donors, one aged 18 to 30 and one aged 30 to 40 years, were included in the cohort. Blood was drawn at multiple timepoints before and after primary and secondary immunization, with bulk PBMC replicates and cell subsets isolated. What the study reported, not specific to this receptor: Most clones expanded after primary vaccination (around 96% of CD4 and approximately 90% of CD8) were re-detected after the booster, suggesting that broad memory maintenance occurred. Because the study included only a couple of donors, the extent to which the findings can be generalized is limited. Computational filtering was needed because FACS-sorted repertoires could contain abundant contaminating clonotypes from the bulk population. A small fraction of clonotypes showed up in both the CD4 and CD8 compartments, probably as a result of convergent recombination. The secondary T-cell response was found to be weaker but faster than the primary response, with a peak reached on day 5 rather than on day 15.

The sample's treatment or condition, from its label and the paper: live attenuated yellow fever vaccine strain. PBMCs were isolated from peripheral blood using a standard Ficoll-Paque protocol. Dynabeads CD4 and CD8 positive selection kits were used to isolate the CD4 and CD8 T-cell fractions. TriZol was used to extract RNA from bulk PBMCs, from CD4 and CD8 fractions, and from dextramer-positive and dextramer-negative fractions. This clonotype was seen many times. Its recognized antigen is unknown. Within one base of it there is no much larger clone, and no base qualities were kept. Trimming accounts for 2 bases at V and 8 bases at J, while the number of junction bases matched to no gene is 2. As encoded in the germline V gene, CDR1 is SGHRS while CDR2 is YFSETQ. From the cysteine through the phenylalanine, the CDR3 covers 13 amino acids. Solely the CDR3 DNA is kept, with 39 bases framed from the first base.

TCR cDNA was made using 5'RACE template switching, a step that added a universal primer site and unique molecular identifiers. cDNA synthesis was primed from both the TCR alpha and TCR beta constant segments. Library amplification involved two PCR steps, and the second step added sample barcodes and sequencing adapters. Libraries were sequenced on Illumina HiSeq 2500 (2x100 bp) or NovaSeq (2x150 bp). On the authors' methods: Demultiplexing of reads and collapsing into UMI consensus sequences were performed with MIGEC, and V(D)J alignment was carried out with MiXCR. Clonotypes responding to the vaccine were identified with edgeR on replicate PBMC samples, with the criteria of FDR below 0.01 and a log2 fold change above 5 up to day 15. Each bulk clonotype received a CD4 or CD8 identity based on whether the sequenced CD4 or CD8 repertoire contained that clonotype at higher abundance. Through fastp at Q25 and MiXCR, TCRdb rebuilt clones from the public reads, retaining in-frame beta chains. Merged by CDR3 protein, the rows form single entries marked with the most common genes and DNA. V and J calls and clone size were set by TCRdb, not the authors. Within this sample are 110,000 or so distinct CDR3 sequences, with about 7.8% of them counted one time only. The top ten clones comprise 2.7% of the sample.

The sample was CD4+ T cells sorted from PBMCs, taken 35 to 50 days after the first yellow fever vaccination. This TCR came from a man between 18 and 29 years old who received the YFV17D yellow fever vaccine. Recombination joined TRBV5-1 with TRBJ1-4, and TRBD1 matches 8 of the central bases. The CDR3 has the sequence CASSFGTGEKLFF. The nucleotide sequence is given as TGCGCCAGCAGCTTTGGGACAGGCGAAAAACTGTTTTTT.